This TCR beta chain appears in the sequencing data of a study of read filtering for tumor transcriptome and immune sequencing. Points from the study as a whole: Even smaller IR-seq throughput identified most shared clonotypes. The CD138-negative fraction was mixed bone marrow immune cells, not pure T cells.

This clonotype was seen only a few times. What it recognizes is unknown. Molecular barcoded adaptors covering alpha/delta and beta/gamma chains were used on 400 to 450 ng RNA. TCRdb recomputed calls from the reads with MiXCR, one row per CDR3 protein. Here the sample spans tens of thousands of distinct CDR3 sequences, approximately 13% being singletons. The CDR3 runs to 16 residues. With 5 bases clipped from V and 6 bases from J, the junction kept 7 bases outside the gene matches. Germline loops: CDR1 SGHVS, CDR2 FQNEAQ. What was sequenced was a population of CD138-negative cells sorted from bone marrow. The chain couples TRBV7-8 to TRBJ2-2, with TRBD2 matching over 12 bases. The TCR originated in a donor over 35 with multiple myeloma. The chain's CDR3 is CASSLPTSGSAGELFF. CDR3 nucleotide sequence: TGTGCCAGCAGCCTCCCGACTAGCGGGAGTGCCGGGGAGCTGTTTTTT.